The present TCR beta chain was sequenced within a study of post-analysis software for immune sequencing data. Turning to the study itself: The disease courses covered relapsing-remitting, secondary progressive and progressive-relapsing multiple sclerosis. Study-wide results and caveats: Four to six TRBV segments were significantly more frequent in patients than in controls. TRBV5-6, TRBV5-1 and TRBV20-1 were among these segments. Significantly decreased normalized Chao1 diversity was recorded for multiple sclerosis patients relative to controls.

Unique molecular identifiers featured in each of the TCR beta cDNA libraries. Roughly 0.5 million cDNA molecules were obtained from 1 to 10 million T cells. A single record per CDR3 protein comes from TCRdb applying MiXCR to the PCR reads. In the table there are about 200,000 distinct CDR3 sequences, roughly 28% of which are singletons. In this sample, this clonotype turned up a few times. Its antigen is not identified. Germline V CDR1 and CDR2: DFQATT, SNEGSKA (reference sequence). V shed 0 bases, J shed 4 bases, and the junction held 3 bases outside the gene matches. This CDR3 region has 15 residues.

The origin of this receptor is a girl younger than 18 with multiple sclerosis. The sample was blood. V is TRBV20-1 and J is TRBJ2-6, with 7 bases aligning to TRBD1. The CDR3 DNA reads TGCAGTGCTAGAGAGCAGGGGGTAGGGGCCAACGTCCTGACTTTC. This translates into CSAREQGVGANVLTF.